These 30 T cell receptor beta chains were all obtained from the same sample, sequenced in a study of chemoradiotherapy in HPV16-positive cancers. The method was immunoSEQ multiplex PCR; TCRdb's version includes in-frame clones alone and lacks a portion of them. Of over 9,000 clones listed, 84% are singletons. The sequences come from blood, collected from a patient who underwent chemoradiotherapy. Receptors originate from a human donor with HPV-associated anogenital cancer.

In DNA form, the CDR3 reads TGTGCCAGCAGCCCATCGGACAGGAGTCCGTATGGCTACACCTTC. Translating it yields CASSPSDRSPYGYTF. The chain couples TRBV7-9 to TRBJ1-2; the match to TRBD1 covers 7 bases. Per germline, CDR1 SEHNR and CDR2 FQNEAQ (reference sequence). The CDR3 extends over 15 amino acids. Unmatched junction bases numbered 11, after V lost 5 bases and J lost 5 bases.

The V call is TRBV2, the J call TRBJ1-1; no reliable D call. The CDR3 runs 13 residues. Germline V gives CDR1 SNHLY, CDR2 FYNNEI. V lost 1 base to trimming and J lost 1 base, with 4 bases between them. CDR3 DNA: TGTGCCAGCAGTGAAGGGGGGAACACTGAAGCTTTCTTT. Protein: CASSEGGNTEAFF.

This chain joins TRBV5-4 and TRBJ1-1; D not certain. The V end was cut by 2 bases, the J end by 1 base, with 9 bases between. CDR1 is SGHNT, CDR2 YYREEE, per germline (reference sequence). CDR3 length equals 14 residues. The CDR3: CASSFAVANTEAFF. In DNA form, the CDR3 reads TGTGCCAGCAGCTTCGCTGTTGCGAACACTGAAGCTTTCTTT.

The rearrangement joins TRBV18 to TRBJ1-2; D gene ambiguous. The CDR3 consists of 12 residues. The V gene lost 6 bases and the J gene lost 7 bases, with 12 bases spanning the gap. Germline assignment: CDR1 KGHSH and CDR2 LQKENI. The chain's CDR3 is CASSLREGGYTF. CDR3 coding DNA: TGTGCCAGCTCCCTCCGAGAGGGTGGCTACACCTTC.

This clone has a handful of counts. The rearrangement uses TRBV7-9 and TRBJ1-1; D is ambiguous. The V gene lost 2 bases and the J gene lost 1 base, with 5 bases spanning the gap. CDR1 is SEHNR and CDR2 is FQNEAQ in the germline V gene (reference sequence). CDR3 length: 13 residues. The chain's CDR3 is CASSLTPNTEAFF. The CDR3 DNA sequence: TGTGCCAGCAGCTTAACACCGAACACTGAAGCTTTCTTT.

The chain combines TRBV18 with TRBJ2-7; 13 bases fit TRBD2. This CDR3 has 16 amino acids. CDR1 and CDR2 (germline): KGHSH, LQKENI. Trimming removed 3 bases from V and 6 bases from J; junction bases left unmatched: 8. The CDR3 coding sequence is TGTGCCAGCTCACCCGAGGGACTAGCGGGGTTTGGCGAGCAGTACTTC. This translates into CASSPEGLAGFGEQYF.

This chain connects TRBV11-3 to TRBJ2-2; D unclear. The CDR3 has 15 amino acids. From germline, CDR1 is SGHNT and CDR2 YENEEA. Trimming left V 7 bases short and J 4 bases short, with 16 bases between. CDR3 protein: CASTTGSTGTGELFF. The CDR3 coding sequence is TGTGCCAGCACGACCGGGTCCACGGGCACCGGGGAGCTGTTTTTT.

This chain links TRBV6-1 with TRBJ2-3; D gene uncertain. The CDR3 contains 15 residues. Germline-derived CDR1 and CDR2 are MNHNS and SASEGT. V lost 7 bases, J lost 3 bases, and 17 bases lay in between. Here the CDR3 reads CASMMVLDRTDTQYF. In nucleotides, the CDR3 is TGTGCCAGCATGATGGTCCTTGATAGGACAGATACGCAGTATTTT.

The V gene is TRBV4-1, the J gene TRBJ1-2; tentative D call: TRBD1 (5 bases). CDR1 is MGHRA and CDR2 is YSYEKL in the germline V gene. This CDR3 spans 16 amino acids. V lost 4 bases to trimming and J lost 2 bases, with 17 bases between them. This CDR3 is CASSLPFETANYGYTF. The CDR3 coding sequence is TGCGCCAGCAGCCTACCCTTCGAGACAGCGAACTATGGCTACACCTTC.

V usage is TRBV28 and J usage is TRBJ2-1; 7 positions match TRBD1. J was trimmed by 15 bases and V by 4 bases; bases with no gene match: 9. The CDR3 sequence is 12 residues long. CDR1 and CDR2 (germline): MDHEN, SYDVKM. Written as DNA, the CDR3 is TGTGCCAGCAGTTCTGCGACAGGGAGTACGTTCTTC. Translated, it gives CASSSATGSTFF.

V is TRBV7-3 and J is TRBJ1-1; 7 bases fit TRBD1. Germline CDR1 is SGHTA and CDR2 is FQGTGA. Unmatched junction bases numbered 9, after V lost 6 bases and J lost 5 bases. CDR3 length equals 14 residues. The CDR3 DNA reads TGTGCCAGCAGTCCCACAGGGGCCCCGACTGAAGCTTTCTTT. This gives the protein CASSPTGAPTEAFF.

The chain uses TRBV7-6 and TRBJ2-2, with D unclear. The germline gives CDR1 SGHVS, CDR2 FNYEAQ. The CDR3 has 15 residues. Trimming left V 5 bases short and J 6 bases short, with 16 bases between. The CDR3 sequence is CASSAHPTVPGELFF. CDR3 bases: TGTGCCAGCAGCGCGCACCCGACGGTCCCCGGGGAGCTGTTTTTT.

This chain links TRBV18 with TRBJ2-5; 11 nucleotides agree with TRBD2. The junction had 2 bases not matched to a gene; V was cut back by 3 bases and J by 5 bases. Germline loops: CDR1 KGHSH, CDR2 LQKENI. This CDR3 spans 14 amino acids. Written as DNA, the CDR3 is TGTGCCAGCTCACCCGGACTAGCGGGTGAGACCCAGTACTTC. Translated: CASSPGLAGETQYF.

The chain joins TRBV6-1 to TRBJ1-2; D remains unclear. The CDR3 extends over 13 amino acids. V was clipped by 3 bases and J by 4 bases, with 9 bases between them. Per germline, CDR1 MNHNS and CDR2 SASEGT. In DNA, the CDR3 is TGTGCCAGCAGTGATCAGGAACTCTATGGCTACACCTTC. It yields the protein CASSDQELYGYTF.

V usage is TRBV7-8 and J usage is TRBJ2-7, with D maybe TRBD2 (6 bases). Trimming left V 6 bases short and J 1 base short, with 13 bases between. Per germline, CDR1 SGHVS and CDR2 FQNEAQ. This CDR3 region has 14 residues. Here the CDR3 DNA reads TGTGCCAGCAGGGTCCGGAGGGTATCCTACGAGCAGTACTTC. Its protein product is CASRVRRVSYEQYF. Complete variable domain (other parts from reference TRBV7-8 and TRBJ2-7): GAGVSQSPRYKVAKRGQDVALRCDPISGHVSLFWYQQALGQGPEFLTYFQNEAQLDKSGLPSDRFFAERPEGSVSTLKIQRTQQEDSAVYLCASRVRRVSYEQYFGPGTRLTVT.

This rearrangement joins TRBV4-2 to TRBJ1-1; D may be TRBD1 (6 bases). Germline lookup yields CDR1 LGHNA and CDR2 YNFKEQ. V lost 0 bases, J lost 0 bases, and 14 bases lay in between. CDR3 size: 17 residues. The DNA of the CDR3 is TGTGCCAGCAGCCAAGATCACAGGGATGGCATGAACACTGAAGCTTTCTTT. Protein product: CASSQDHRDGMNTEAFF.

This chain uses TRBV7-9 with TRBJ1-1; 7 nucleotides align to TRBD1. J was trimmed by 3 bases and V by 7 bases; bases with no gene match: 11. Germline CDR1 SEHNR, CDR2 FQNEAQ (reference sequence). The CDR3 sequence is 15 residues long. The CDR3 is CASTGGTRRDTEAFF. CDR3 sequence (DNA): TGTGCCAGCACAGGGGGAACGAGGCGGGACACTGAAGCTTTCTTT.

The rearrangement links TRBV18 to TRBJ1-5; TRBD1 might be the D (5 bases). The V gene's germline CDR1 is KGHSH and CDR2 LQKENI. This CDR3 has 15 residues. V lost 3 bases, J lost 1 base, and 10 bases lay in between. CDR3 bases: TGTGCCAGCTCACCGGGGGGGGAGAGCAATCAGCCCCAGCATTTT. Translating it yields CASSPGGESNQPQHF.

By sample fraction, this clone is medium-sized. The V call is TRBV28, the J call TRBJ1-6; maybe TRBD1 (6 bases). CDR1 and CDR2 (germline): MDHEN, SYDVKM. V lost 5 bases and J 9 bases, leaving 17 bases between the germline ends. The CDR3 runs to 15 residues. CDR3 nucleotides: TGTGCCAGCAGTGGAACAGGGACACGGGGTTCACCCCTCCACTTT. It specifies CASSGTGTRGSPLHF.

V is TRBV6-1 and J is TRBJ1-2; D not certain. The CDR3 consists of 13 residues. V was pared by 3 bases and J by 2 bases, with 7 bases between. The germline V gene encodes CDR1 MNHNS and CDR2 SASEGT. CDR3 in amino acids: CASSEVLNYGYTF. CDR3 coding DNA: TGTGCCAGCAGTGAGGTGTTAAACTATGGCTACACCTTC.

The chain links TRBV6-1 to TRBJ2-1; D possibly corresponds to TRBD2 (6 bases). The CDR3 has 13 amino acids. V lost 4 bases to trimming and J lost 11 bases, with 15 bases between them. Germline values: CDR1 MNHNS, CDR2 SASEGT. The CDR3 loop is CASSGYGTRQQFF. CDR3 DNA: TGTGCCAGCAGTGGGTACGGGACTCGACAGCAGTTCTTC.

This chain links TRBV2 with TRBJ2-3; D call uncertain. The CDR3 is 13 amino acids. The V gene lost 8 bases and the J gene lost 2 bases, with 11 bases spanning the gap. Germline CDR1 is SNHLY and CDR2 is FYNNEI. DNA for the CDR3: TGTGCCAGCGAAGAAGCTTCCACAGATACGCAGTATTTT. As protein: CASEEASTDTQYF.

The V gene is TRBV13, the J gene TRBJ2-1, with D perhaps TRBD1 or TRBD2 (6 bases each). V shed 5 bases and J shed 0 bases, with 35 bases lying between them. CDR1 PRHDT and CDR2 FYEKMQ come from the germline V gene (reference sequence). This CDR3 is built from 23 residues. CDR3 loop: CASSRQGTGAHGGAKDSYNEQFF. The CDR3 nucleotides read TGTGCCAGCAGCCGCCAGGGGACCGGGGCCCACGGCGGGGCGAAGGACTCCTACAATGAGCAGTTCTTC.

The CDR3 is CASSASSGSGPYEQYF. CDR3 in DNA: TGCGCCAGCAGCGCGTCCTCGGGGAGCGGGCCTTACGAGCAGTACTTC. V gene TRBV5-1 combines with J gene TRBJ2-7, with a weak D call TRBD2 (6 bases). Germline CDR1 is SGHRS and CDR2 is YFSETQ. The V end was cut by 4 bases, the J end by 4 bases, with 21 bases between. This CDR3 region has 16 residues.

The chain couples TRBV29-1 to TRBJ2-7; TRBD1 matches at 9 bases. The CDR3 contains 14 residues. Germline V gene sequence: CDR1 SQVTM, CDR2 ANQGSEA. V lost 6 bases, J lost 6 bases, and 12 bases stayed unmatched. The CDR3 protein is CSVPRGTGSREQYF. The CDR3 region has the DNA TGCAGCGTCCCCAGGGGGACAGGGAGCCGCGAGCAGTACTTC.

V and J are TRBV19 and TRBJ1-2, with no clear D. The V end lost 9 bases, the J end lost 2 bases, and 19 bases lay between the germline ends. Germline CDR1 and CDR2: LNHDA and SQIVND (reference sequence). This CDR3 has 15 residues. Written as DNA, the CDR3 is TGTGCCAGACGGATCTACCCCCATCTAAACTATGGCTACACCTTC. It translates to CARRIYPHLNYGYTF. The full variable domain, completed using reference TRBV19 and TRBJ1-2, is DGGITQSPKYLFRKEGQNVTLSCEQNLNHDAMYWYRQDPGQGLRLIYYSQIVNDFQKGDIAEGYSVSREKKESFPLTVTSAQKNPTAFYLCARRIYPHLNYGYTFGSGTRLTVV.

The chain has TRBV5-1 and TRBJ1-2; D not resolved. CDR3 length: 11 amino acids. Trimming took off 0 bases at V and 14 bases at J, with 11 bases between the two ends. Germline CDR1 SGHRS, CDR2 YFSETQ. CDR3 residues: CASSLDGVTTF. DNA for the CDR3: TGCGCCAGCAGCTTGGACGGGGTGACGACCTTC.

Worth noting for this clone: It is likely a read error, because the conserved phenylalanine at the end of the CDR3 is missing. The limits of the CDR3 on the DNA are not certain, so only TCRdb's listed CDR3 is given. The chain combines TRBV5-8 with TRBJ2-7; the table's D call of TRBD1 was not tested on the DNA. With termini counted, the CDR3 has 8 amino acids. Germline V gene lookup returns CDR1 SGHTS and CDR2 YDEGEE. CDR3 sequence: CASSLEGC.

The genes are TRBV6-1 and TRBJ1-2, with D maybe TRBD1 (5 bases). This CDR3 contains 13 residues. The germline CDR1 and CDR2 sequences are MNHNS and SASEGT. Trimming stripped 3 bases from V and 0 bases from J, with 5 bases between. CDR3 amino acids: CASSEGANYGYTF. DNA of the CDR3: TGTGCCAGCAGTGAGGGGGCTAACTATGGCTACACCTTC.

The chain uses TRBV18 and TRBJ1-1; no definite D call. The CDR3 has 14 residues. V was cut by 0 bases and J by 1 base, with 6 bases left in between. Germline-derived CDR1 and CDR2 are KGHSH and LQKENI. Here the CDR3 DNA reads TGTGCCAGCTCACCACCGTCCAGGAACACTGAAGCTTTCTTT. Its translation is CASSPPSRNTEAFF.